This T cell receptor (beta chain) appears in the sequencing data of a study of blood T cell repertoires in COVID-19. Across the study: Whether acute or convalescent, the COVID-19 samples came from the United States, Italy and Spain. Nucleic acid was either cDNA or gDNA, and it came from T cells, B-cell-depleted T cells, or PBMCs.

In the original workflow: Nucleated cell counts were estimated from reference gene primer amplification. Libraries were prepared by immunoSEQ multiplex PCR; TCRdb keeps only in-frame clonotypes and omits some of them. The V and J calls and the clone size are those of that table, but D and trimming were determined from the DNA. Counted here are 60,000 to 85,000 clones, approximately 80% occurring once; the ten biggest clones make up approximately 12%. The CDR3 sequence is 15 residues long. The V gene's germline CDR1 is MDHEN and CDR2 SYDVKM. The V end was cut by 6 bases, the J end by 10 bases, with 21 bases between.

This clonotype was obtained from a human donor in a cohort sampled during active COVID-19. V and J are TRBV28 and TRBJ1-4; no clear D gene. Input material: peripheral blood. DNA for the CDR3: TGTGCCAGCAGCGACGCCGGAGCGGCGGTAGCAAAACTGTTTTTT. Translated, it gives CASSDAGAAVAKLFF.